The rows below give T cell receptor beta chains drawn from one sample of a study of regulatory T cells in long-lasting Graves disease. Using its own MiXCR run on the multiplex PCR reads, TCRdb lists one record per CDR3 protein. Altogether 680,000 or so distinct CDR3 sequences are present, about 16% being singletons, with the ten largest covering 15% to 20%. These data were likewise used in another study, on T cells in Graves' hyperthyroidism and ophthalmopathy.

The specimen comprised peripheral blood mononuclear cells (PBMCs), sampled at new diagnosis, from a patient treated with antithyroid drugs. All receptors come from a woman younger than 45 with Graves disease. Both conserved end residues are part of each CDR3. Fields, in order: clone size, V gene, J gene, D gene, CDR3 DNA, CDR3 protein. The D gene is left open where the match is weak. Rows give clone size only sometimes, using once, few, many, or a class for an expanded clone.

>many|TRBV27|TRBJ1-2|TRBD1
TGTGCCAGCAGTAAAACACCGGGACAGGAGTATGGCTACACCTTC
CASSKTPGQEYGYTF
>-|TRBV29-1|TRBJ2-7|-
TGCAGCGTTGAGGAGGAAAGCTCCTACGAGCAGTACTTC
CSVEEESSYEQYF
>many|TRBV2|TRBJ1-6|-
TGTGCCAGCAAATCGCCGGGACCGCTGGATTCACCCCTCCACTTT
CASKSPGPLDSPLHF
>-|TRBV19|TRBJ2-1|TRBD2
TGTGCCAGTAGTTCTGGGACTAGCGGGAGTTGGAATGAGCAGTTCTTC
CASSSGTSGSWNEQFF
>many|TRBV28|TRBJ2-1|-
TGTGCCAGCAGGGCACCGTCAGTTTATGAGCAGTTCTTC
CASRAPSVYEQFF
>-|TRBV20-1|TRBJ2-5|TRBD2
TGCAGTGCTAGTCTAGCGGGATCCCCTGAGACCCAGTACTTC
CSASLAGSPETQYF
>-|TRBV25-1|TRBJ1-2|-
TGTGCCAGCAGTTCCGAACAGGGAACGACAGCCCACTATGGCTACACCTTC
CASSSEQGTTAHYGYTF
>many|TRBV7-3|TRBJ2-3|-
TGTGCCAGCAGCCCCCGCGGCGGGGCCGAGAGTAGTTCTTCAGATACGCAGTATTTT
CASSPRGGAESSSSDTQYF
>few|TRBV5-1|TRBJ2-4|TRBD2
TGCGCCAGCAGCCGCGGACTAGCAGCAGCCAAAAACATTCAGTACTTC
CASSRGLAAAKNIQYF
>-|TRBV28|TRBJ1-3|-
TGTGCCAGCCGCGGGACGGTCCCCTCTGGAAACACCATATATTTT
CASRGTVPSGNTIYF
>many|TRBV20-1|TRBJ2-5|TRBD1
TGCAGTGCTAGAGATTGGACAGGCCCGATTACCCAGTACTTC
CSARDWTGPITQYF
>many|TRBV11-2|TRBJ2-3|TRBD2
TGTGCCAGCAGCTTAAGCGGGGCTAGCACAGATACGCAGTATTTT
CASSLSGASTDTQYF
>many|TRBV28|TRBJ1-3|-
TGTGCCAGCAGTGGGGGGGCAACGGCTGGAAACACCATATATTTT
CASSGGATAGNTIYF
>many|TRBV20-1|TRBJ1-1|-
TGCAGTGCTAGAGATCGAGGGGACAAGGGATTCTTT
CSARDRGDKGFF
>many|TRBV2|TRBJ1-5|-
TGTGCCAGCAGTGAAATGGGCGACAATCAGCCCCAGCATTTT
CASSEMGDNQPQHF
>many|TRBV7-3|TRBJ2-3|-
TGTGCCAGCAGCTTAACCTCTTTAGATACGCAGTATTTT
CASSLTSLDTQYF
>many|TRBV5-6|TRBJ1-5|-
TGTGCCAGCACTATAACAGGGTCGAGTAATCAGCCCCAGCATTTT
CASTITGSSNQPQHF
>-|TRBV18|TRBJ1-4|-
TGTGCCAGCTCACCAGAGAGCCGGGGGTTAGAAAAACTGTTTTTT
CASSPESRGLEKLFF
>-|TRBV2|TRBJ2-3|-
TGTGCCAGCAGTTGGGGGGACACAGATACGCAGTATTTT
CASSWGDTDTQYF
>-|TRBV29-1|TRBJ2-1|TRBD1
TGCAGCGGAGGACAGGGGGATGAGCAGTTCTTC
CSGGQGDEQFF
>many|TRBV28|TRBJ2-7|TRBD1
TGTGCCAGCAGTTCGACGACAGGGAAAATCGGCGAGCAGTACTTC
CASSSTTGKIGEQYF
>many|TRBV20-1|TRBJ1-5|-
TGCAGTGCTAGAGGCGAATTGACCCCGAATCAGCCCCAGCATTTT
CSARGELTPNQPQHF
>many|TRBV7-9|TRBJ2-7|-
TGTGCCAGCAGCTCCACTCAGTTCTCCTACAAGCAGTACTTC
CASSSTQFSYKQYF
>-|TRBV6-1|TRBJ1-1|TRBD1
TGTGCCAGCATTACGGTGGGACAGGGGAACACTGAAGCTTTCTTT
CASITVGQGNTEAFF
>-|TRBV29-1|TRBJ2-5|-
TGCAGCGTTGGGGGAAGGCGGGGAACCATCCAAGAGACCCAGTACTTC
CSVGGRRGTIQETQYF
>many|TRBV2|TRBJ2-1|TRBD2
TGTGCCAGCAGTGCGACTAGCGGGATTTACAATGAGCAGTTCTTC
CASSATSGIYNEQFF
>-|TRBV5-5|TRBJ2-1|TRBD2
TGTGCCAGCAGCTTGCCGGGAGGGGATGAGCAGTTCTTC
CASSLPGGDEQFF
>once|TRBV27|TRBJ2-7|-
TGTGCCAGCAGTCCCTCCGTATTTTTGCCGTTCACAGGGACTGGTGGCTACGAGCAGTACTTC
CASSPSVFLPFTGTGGYEQYF
>-|TRBV5-1|TRBJ2-7|TRBD1
TGCGCCAGCAGCTCACTTACGGGACAGGGGACCGAGCAGTACTTC
CASSSLTGQGTEQYF
>few|TRBV7-2|TRBJ2-1|TRBD2
TGTGCCAGCAGCTTCCTAGCGGGAGGAGGGGATGAGCAGTTCTTC
CASSFLAGGGDEQFF
>few|TRBV6-2/TRBV6-3|TRBJ2-1|TRBD2
TGTGCCAGCGGGGAGACTAGCGGAGCCTACAATGAGCAGTTCTTC
CASGETSGAYNEQFF
>-|TRBV3-1|TRBJ2-5|-
TGTGCCAGCAGCCAAGTTTGGGGGTCTACTCAAGAGACCCAGTACTTC
CASSQVWGSTQETQYF
>many|TRBV18|TRBJ1-1|-
TGTGCCAGCTCACCTAGAGGGACAAATGGGCCTGAAGCTTTCTTT
CASSPRGTNGPEAFF
>many|TRBV29-1|TRBJ2-7|-
TGCAGCGTTGAAGATCGGGTGAACTACGAGCAGTACTTC
CSVEDRVNYEQYF
>few|TRBV2|TRBJ2-6|-
TGTGCCAGCAGTGTCGAGACATCGAGTTCCTCCACCTCTGGGGCCAACGTCCTGACTTTC
CASSVETSSSSTSGANVLTF
>many|TRBV29-1|TRBJ1-1|-
TGCAGCGGTAATGGCACTGAAGCTTTCTTT
CSGNGTEAFF
>few|TRBV19|TRBJ1-1|TRBD1
TGTGCCAGTAGTATTCCAGGGGGAGAGGACACTGAAGCTTTCTTT
CASSIPGGEDTEAFF
>-|TRBV18|TRBJ1-1|-
TGTGCCAGCCCACCGGGGGGGGCGAACACTGAAGCTTTCTTT
CASPPGGANTEAFF
>-|TRBV19|TRBJ2-1|-
TGTGCCAGTAGTAGTCTAGCGAGAGGAGGCTCCAATGAGCAGTTCTTC
CASSSLARGGSNEQFF
>many|TRBV2|TRBJ1-1|-
TGTGCCAGCAGTGAAGTTAGGAACACTGAAGCTTTCTTT
CASSEVRNTEAFF